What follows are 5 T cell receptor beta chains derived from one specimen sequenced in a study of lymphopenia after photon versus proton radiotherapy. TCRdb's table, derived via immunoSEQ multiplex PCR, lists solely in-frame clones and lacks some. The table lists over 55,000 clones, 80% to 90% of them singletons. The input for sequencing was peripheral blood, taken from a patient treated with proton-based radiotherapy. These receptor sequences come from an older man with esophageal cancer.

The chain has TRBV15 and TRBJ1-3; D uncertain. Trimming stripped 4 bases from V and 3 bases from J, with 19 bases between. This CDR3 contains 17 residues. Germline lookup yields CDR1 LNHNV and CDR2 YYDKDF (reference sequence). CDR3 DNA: TGTGCCACCAGCAAGACGAGGTTACTTCTGAGTGGAAACACCATATATTTT. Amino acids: CATSKTRLLLSGNTIYF.

The chain's CDR3 is CASRLGGAGRYTF. CDR3 in DNA: TGCGCCAGCAGATTAGGGGGCGCTGGTCGCTACACCTTC. This chain joins TRBV10-2 and TRBJ1-2, with TRBD1 matching over 7 bases. With 6 bases clipped from V and 9 bases from J, the junction kept 10 bases outside the gene matches. Germline CDR1 WSHSY, CDR2 SAAADI. CDR3 length: 13 amino acids.

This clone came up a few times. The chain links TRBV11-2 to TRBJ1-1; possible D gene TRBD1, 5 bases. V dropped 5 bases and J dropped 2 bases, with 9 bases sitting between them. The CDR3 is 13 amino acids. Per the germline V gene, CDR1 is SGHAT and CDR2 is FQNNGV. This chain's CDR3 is CASSRGGNTEAFF. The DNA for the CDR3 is TGTGCCAGCAGCCGTGGGGGAAACACTGAAGCTTTCTTT.

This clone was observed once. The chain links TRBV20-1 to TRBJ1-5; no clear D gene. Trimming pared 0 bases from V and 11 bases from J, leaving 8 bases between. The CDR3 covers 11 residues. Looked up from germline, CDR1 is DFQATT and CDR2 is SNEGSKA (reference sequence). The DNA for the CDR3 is TGCAGTGCTAGAGATCGGCGAGCCCAGCATTTT. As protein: CSARDRRAQHF.

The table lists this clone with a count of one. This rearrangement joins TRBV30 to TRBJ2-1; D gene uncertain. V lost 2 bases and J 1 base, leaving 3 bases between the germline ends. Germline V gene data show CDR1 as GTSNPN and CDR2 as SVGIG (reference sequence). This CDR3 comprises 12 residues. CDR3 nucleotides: TGTGCCTGGAGTTTTTCCTACAATGAGCAGTTCTTC. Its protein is CAWSFSYNEQFF.